The clone carrying this T cell receptor (beta chain) was seen a handful of times. V shed 7 bases and J shed 3 bases, with 9 bases lying between them. The V gene's germline CDR1 is SQVTM and CDR2 ANQGSEA. This CDR3 has 12 amino acids. The data belong to a study of T-cell reconstitution after alpha-beta-depleted transplantation in children. Unique molecular identifiers were incorporated when the TCRbeta library was constructed. In TCRdb, the PCR reads were re-called with MiXCR into one record per CDR3 protein. The table shows approximately 980,000 distinct CDR3 sequences, with around 30% occurring only once.

The V gene is TRBV29-1, the J gene TRBJ2-2; D is uncertain. The sequence was obtained from a boy less than two years old who had a stem cell transplant for SCID, so the T cells may come from the graft donor. The starting material was PBMCs, mostly from graft donor cells, obtained 360 days after TCRalphabeta/CD19-depleted stem cell transplant. The CDR3 DNA follows: TGCAGCGCTTACTGGGACACCGGGGAGCTGTTTTTT. Its translation is CSAYWDTGELFF.